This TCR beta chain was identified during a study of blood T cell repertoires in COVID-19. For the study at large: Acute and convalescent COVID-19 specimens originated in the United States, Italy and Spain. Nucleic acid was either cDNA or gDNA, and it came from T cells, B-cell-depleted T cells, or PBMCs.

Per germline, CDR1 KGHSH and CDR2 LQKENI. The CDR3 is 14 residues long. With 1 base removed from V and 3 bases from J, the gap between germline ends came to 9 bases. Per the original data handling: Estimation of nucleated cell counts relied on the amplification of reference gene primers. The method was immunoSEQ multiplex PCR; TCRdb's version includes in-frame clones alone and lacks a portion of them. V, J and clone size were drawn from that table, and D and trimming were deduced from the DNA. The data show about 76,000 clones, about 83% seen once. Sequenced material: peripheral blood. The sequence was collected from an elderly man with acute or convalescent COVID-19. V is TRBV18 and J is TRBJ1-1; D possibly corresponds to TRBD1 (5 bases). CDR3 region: CASSPLGHDTEAFF. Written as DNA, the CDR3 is TGTGCCAGCTCACCACTAGGACACGACACTGAAGCTTTCTTT.